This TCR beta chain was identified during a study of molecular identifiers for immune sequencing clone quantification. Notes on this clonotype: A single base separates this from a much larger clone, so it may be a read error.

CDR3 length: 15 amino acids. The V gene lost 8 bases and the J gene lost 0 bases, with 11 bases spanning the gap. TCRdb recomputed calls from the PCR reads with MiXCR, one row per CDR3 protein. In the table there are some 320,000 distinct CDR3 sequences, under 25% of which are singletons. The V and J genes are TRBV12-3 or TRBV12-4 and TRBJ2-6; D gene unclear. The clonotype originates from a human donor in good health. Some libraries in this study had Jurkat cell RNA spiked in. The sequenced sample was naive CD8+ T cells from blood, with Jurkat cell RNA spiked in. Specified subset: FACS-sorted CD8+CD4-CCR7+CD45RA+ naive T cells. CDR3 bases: TGTGCCAGCGGCGCCTCTGGCTCTGGGGCCAACGTCCTGACTTTC. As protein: CASGASGSGANVLTF.